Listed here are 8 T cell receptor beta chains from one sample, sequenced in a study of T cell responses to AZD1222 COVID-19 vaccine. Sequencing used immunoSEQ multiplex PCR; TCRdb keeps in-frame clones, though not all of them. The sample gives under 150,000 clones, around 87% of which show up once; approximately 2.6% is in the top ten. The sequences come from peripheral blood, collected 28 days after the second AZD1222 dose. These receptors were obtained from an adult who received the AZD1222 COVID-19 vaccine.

The CDR3 sequence: CASSRTGAFEKLFF. CDR3 DNA: TGTGCCAGCAGTAGGACAGGGGCCTTTGAAAAACTGTTTTTT. The J gene is TRBJ1-4, the V gene TRBV2; 9 nucleotides align to TRBD1. Germline V lookup: CDR1 SNHLY, CDR2 FYNNEI. V lost 5 bases, J lost 7 bases, and 5 bases stayed unmatched. This CDR3 is built from 14 residues.

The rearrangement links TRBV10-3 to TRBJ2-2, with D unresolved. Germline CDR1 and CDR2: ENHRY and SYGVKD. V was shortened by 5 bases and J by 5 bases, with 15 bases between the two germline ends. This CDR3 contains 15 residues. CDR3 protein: CAISIEYVWTGELFF. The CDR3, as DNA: TGTGCCATCAGTATAGAGTATGTATGGACCGGGGAGCTGTTTTTT.

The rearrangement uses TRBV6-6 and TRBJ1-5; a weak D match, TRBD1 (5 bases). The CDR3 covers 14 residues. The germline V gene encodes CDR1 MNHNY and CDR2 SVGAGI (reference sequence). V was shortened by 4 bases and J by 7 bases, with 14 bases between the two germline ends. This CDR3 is CASSSNQRGQPQHF. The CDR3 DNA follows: TGTGCCAGCAGTTCCAACCAAAGGGGACAGCCCCAGCATTTT.

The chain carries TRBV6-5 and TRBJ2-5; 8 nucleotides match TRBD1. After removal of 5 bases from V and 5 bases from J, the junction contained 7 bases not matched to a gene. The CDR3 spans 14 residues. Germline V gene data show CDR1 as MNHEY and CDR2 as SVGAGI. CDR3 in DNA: TGTGCCAGCAGTCCTTTCAGGGGGCTGGAGACCCAGTACTTC. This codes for CASSPFRGLETQYF.

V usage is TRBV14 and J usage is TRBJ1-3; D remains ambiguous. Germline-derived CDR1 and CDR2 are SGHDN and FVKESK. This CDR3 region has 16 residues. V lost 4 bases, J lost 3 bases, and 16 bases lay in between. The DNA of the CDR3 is TGTGCCAGCAGCCCCTGGTACAGAGCAAATGGAAACACCATATATTTT. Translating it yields CASSPWYRANGNTIYF. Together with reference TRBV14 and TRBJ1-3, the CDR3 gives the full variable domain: EAGVTQFPSHSVIEKGQTVTLRCDPISGHDNLYWYRRVMGKEIKFLLHFVKESKQDESGMPNNRFLAERTGGTYSTLKVQPAELEDSGVYFCASSPWYRANGNTIYFGEGSWLTVV.

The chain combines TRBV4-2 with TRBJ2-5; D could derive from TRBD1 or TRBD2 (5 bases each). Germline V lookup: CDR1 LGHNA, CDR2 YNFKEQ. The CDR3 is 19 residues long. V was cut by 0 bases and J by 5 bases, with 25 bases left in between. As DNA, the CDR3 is TGTGCCAGCAGCCAAGAGACGTTGCATTCCTCGGGGCAGTTGGAGACCCAGTACTTC. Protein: CASSQETLHSSGQLETQYF.

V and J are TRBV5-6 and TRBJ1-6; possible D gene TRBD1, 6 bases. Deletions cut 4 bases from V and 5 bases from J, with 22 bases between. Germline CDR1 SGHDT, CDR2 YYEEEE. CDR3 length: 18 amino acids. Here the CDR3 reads CASSARPTGRPHNSPLHF. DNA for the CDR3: TGTGCCAGCAGCGCCCGACCTACAGGGAGGCCTCATAATTCACCCCTCCACTTT.

CDR3 sequence: CASGPLAGVTYNEQFF. The DNA for the CDR3 is TGTGCCAGCGGCCCGCTAGCGGGGGTCACCTACAATGAGCAGTTCTTC. The rearrangement uses TRBV19 and TRBJ2-1; 10 bases align to TRBD2. There are 16 residues in the CDR3. Trimming removed 9 bases from V and 2 bases from J; junction bases left unmatched: 10. Germline-derived CDR1 and CDR2 are LNHDA and SQIVND (reference sequence).